This T cell receptor beta chain was obtained from a study of CD8 T cells in ankylosing spondylitis (dated by TCRdb to 2017 to 2019). Background on the whole study: To find TCR variants linked to disease, the study profiled T cell receptor beta repertoires in ankylosing spondylitis patients and healthy donors. The full study cohort was made up of about 25 ankylosing spondylitis patients and roughly 100 healthy donors. Samples of peripheral blood were taken, and for ankylosing spondylitis patients, synovial fluid was collected as well. Beyond this particular receptor, the publication reports: According to the report, matched synovial fluid samples from ankylosing spondylitis patients were significantly enriched for the disease-linked clones. A TCR beta motif made up of 7 to 9 highly homologous amino acid variants appeared to be characteristic of blood from ankylosing spondylitis patients. Some motif variants had previously been reported in the synovial fluid and blood of reactive arthritis patients, which suggests shared mechanisms of disease initiation. In peripheral blood, the disease-linked clones were found at relatively low frequencies and had a CD8+ phenotype.

Reads for this sample came from an Illumina HiSeq 2500. Quantitative 5'-RACE with molecular barcodes was used to prepare TCR beta libraries. The authors' analysis ran thus. Disease-linked TCR variants were identified with a new computational method built on a probabilistic model of VDJ rearrangement. The public sequencing data were trimmed at Q25 with fastp and processed into clonotypes with MiXCR by TCRdb, which kept only in-frame beta chains. Rows with one shared CDR3 protein collapse into an entry with the most common genes and DNA. The V and J calls come from TCRdb's annotation, not from the publication. The sample profile shows 500,000 to 550,000 distinct CDR3 sequences; approximately 12% of them were found once. Approximately 6.3% of the sample rests with the top ten. Reading from cysteine to phenylalanine, the CDR3 counts 13 amino acids. Just CDR3 DNA is preserved here, 39 bases in frame from base 1. Reading the germline V gene gives CDR1 SGHTA and CDR2 FQGNSA. At the junction V is shortened by 4 bases and J by 5 bases, with 10 bases in between.

A word on this clonotype: It lacks a known antigen. The sample holds no much larger clone one base away, and base qualities are not on file.

This receptor was taken from a male donor with ankylosing spondylitis. The V gene is TRBV7-2 and the J gene is TRBJ2-3; TRBD1 is a possible D gene, resting on 5 matching bases. The sample comprised blood, either unsorted or a sorted T cell fraction (not recorded which). The CDR3 loop reads CASSSEGEDTQYF. The bases are TGTGCCAGCAGCTCCGAAGGGGAAGATACGCAGTATTTT.